Shown below are 5 T cell receptor beta chains from a single sample sequenced in a study of regulatory T cells in long-lasting Graves disease. To make TCR beta libraries, researchers used iRepertoire HTBI primers and Arm-PCR of CDR3 regions. TCRdb re-derived calls from the multiplex PCR reads in MiXCR, one entry per CDR3 protein. The data show 500,000 or so distinct CDR3 sequences, approximately 14% seen once. Time point indicated: newly diagnosed GD, antithyroid drugs for less than 3 months. There was RNA extracted from PBMCs, and the TCR library was made from it. The same sample was also used in a study of T cells in Graves' hyperthyroidism and ophthalmopathy.

The sequenced sample was peripheral blood mononuclear cells (PBMCs), obtained at new diagnosis, from a patient treated with antithyroid drugs. These receptors were taken from a woman between 50 and 59 years old with Graves disease.

This clonotype has a count of ten or more. The chain carries TRBV5-1 and TRBJ2-7; D unresolved. The V end lost 0 bases, the J end lost 2 bases, and 9 bases lay between the germline ends. The CDR3 consists of 14 residues. In germline, CDR1 is SGHRS, CDR2 YFSETQ. DNA for the CDR3: TGCGCCAGCAGCTTGGTCCCCAGTACCTACGAGCAGTACTTC. Its protein is CASSLVPSTYEQYF. The entire variable domain, with the rest obtained from reference TRBV5-1 and TRBJ2-7, is as follows: KAGVTQTPRYLIKTRGQQVTLSCSPISGHRSVSWYQQTPGQGLQFLFEYFSETQRNKGNFPGRFSGRQFSNSRSEMNVSTLELGDSALYLCASSLVPSTYEQYFGPGTRLTVT.

This sequence joins TRBV11-2 and TRBJ2-2; TRBD2 agrees at 10 bases. CDR1 SGHAT and CDR2 FQNNGV come from the germline V gene. With 0 bases clipped from V and 6 bases from J, the junction kept 4 bases outside the gene matches. The CDR3 is 16 amino acids. Here the CDR3 DNA reads TGTGCCAGCAGCTTAGATCTAGCGGGAGTCCCCGGGGAGCTGTTTTTT. This encodes CASSLDLAGVPGELFF. Full variable domain (missing parts from reference TRBV11-2 and TRBJ2-2): EAGVAQSPRYKIIEKRQSVAFWCNPISGHATLYWYQQILGQGPKLLIQFQNNGVVDDSQLPKDRFSAERLKGVDSTLKIQPAKLEDSAVYLCASSLDLAGVPGELFFGEGSRLTVL.

This clonotype was counted at least ten times. The chain carries TRBV30 and TRBJ1-4; D is possibly TRBD1 (5 bases). Germline V gives CDR1 GTSNPN, CDR2 SVGIG (reference sequence). Deletions cut 5 bases from V and 3 bases from J, with 13 bases between. The CDR3 spans 14 residues. Here the CDR3 DNA reads TGTGCCTGGGGGACCTCGACGGCTAATGAAAAACTGTTTTTT. Its translation: CAWGTSTANEKLFF.

This clonotype appeared a few times. The chain recombines TRBV5-5 with TRBJ2-5; D tentatively fits TRBD1 or TRBD2 (5 bases each). This CDR3 spans 15 amino acids. Germline CDR1 and CDR2: SGHKS and YYEKEE (reference sequence). The V end was cut by 4 bases, the J end by 4 bases, with 17 bases between. CDR3 nucleotides: TGTGCCAGCAGCCCCCCCAGTTTTGGGGGAGAGACCCAGTACTTC. It specifies CASSPPSFGGETQYF.

V usage is TRBV7-8 and J usage is TRBJ2-7; TRBD2 might be the D (6 bases). Trimming stripped 1 base from V and 0 bases from J, with 10 bases between. This CDR3 contains 15 residues. Germline V gene data show CDR1 as SGHVS and CDR2 as FQNEAQ. The CDR3 sequence: CASSLGRESSYEQYF. The CDR3 DNA is TGTGCCAGCAGCTTAGGTCGGGAGTCCTCCTACGAGCAGTACTTC.